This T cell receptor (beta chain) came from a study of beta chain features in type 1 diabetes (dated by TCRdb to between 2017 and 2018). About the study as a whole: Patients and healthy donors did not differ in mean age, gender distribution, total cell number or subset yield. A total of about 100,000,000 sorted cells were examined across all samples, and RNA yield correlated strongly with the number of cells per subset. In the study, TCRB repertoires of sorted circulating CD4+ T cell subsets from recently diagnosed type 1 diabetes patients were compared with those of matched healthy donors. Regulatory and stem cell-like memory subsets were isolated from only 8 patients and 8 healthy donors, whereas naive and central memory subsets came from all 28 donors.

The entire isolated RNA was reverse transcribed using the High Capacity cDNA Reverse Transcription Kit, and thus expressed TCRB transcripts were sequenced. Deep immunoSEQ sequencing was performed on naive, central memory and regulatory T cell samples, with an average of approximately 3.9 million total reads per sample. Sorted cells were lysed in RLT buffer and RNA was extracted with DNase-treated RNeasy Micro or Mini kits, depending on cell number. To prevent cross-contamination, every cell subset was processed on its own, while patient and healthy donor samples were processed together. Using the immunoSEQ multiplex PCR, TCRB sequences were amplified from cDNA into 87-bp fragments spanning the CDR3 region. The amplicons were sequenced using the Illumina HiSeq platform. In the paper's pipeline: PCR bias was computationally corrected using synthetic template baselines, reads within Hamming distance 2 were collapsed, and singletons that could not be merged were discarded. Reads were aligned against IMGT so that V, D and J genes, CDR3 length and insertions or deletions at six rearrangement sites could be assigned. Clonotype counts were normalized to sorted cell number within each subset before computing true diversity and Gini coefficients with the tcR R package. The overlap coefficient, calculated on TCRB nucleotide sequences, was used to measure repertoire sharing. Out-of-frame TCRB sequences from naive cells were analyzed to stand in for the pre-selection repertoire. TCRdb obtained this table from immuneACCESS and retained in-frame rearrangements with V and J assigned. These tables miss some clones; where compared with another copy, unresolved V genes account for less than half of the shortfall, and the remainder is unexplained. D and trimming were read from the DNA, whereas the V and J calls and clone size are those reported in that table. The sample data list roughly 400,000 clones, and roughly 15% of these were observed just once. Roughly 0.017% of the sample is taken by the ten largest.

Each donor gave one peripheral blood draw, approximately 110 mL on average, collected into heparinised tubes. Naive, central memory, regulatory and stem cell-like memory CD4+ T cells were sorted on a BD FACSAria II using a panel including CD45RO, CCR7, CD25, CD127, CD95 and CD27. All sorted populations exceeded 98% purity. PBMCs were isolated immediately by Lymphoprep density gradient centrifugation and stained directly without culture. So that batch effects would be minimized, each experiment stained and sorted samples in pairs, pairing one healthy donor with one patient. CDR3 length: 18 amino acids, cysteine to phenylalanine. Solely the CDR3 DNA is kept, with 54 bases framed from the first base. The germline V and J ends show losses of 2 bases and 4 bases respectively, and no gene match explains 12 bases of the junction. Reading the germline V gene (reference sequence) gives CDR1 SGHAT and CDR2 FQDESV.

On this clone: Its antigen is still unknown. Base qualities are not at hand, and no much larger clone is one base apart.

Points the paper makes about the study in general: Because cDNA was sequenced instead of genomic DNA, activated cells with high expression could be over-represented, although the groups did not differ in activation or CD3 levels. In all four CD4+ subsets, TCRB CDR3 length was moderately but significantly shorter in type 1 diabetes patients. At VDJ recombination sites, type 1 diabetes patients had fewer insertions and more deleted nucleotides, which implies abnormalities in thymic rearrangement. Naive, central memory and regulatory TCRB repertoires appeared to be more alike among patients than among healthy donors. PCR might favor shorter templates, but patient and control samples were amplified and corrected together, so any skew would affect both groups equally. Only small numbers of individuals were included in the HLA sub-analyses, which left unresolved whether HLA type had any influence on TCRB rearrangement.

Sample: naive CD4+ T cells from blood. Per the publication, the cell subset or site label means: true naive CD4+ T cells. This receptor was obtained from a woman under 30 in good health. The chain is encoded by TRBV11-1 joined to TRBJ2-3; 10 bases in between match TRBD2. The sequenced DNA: TGTGCCAGCAGCTTATGGATCTCTAGCGGGAGATCGGCAGATACGCAGTATTTT. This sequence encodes CASSLWISSGRSADTQYF.